The clone carrying this TCR beta chain was observed a few times. This specimen comes from a study of shared T cell receptors in the human thymus. Method: immunoSEQ multiplex PCR; TCRdb's copy keeps in-frame clones and lacks some. The table records fewer than 700,000 clones, approximately 87% of them present only once. This sample also appeared in a second study, on human thymus T cells. That paper adds: Having corrective surgery for congenital heart defects, healthy Finnish infants were the ones who donated. From resections taken during corrective heart surgery, the thymus tissue was obtained. Among thymic and blood repertoires, usage of V and J genes appeared biased.

The sequenced material came from thymocytes. The receptor was isolated from a boy younger than two with a congenital heart defect.

The CDR3 nucleotides read TGTGCCAGCAGCTCGGACAGGGGAGCCTACGAGCAGTACTTC. It specifies CASSSDRGAYEQYF. The V gene is TRBV5-8, the J gene TRBJ2-7; 9 bases are a match to TRBD1. With 3 bases clipped from V and 2 bases from J, the junction kept 3 bases outside the gene matches. Per germline, CDR1 SGHTS and CDR2 YDEGEE. The CDR3 loop spans 14 amino acids.